This T cell receptor beta chain derives from a study of post-analysis software for immune sequencing data. Points from the study as a whole: Among roughly five TRBV segments more frequent in patients than controls were TRBV5-6, TRBV5-1 and TRBV20-1.

TCR beta libraries were prepared from cDNA with unique molecular identifiers. TCRdb ran MiXCR on the PCR reads and lists one entry per CDR3 protein. The sample carries some 500,000 distinct CDR3 sequences, nearly 45% recorded once. Germline assignment: CDR1 MNHNS and CDR2 SASEGT. The V end was cut by 7 bases, the J end by 4 bases, with 10 bases between. The CDR3 totals 12 residues. Regarding this clonotype: The target antigen is unknown.

What was sequenced was blood. V and J are TRBV6-1 and TRBJ1-1; D gene uncertain. The TCR was taken from a girl aged 5 to 17 with multiple sclerosis. The CDR3 DNA reads TGTGCCAGCAAAAATCCGGCCACTGAAGCTTTCTTT. Its translation is CASKNPATEAFF.